Included here is one T cell receptor beta chain sequence, with context. There is no known antigen for this receptor. No much larger clone exists at a distance of one base, and base qualities are not known. This sample was included in a study of blood T cell repertoires in COVID-19 (dated by TCRdb to 2020 to 2021). For the study in its entirety: Samples covering the acute and convalescent phases of COVID-19 were provided by collaborators in the United States, Italy and Spain. The prospective study material was composed of cDNA or gDNA derived from T cells, B-cell-depleted T cells, or PBMCs. Deeply sampled blood TCRbeta repertoires from subjects exposed to, actively infected with, or recovered from COVID-19 were included in the dataset. A freely available public database, intended as a resource for researchers studying the immune response to SARS-CoV-2, is where the repertoires were released. Samples were obtained from the ongoing ImmuneRACE study (first 160 participants) and from some 1,300 subjects provided by 6 global collaborators. The sample metadata nearly always contained a de-identified subject ID, COVID-19 status, age in years and sex. Where HLA class I and class II types were available, the types were taken from metadata supplied by the sample provider, not from assay-based typing. The research as a whole found: The amount of clinical and demographic metadata varied by source and participant and was provided uncurated.

Participants in the prospective study were enrolled through a virtual design, were aged about 18 to 90 years, and lived in approximately 25 United States geographic areas. In the prospective study, participants were assigned to cohorts based on the clinical history participants reported in a screening survey and a study questionnaire. ImmuneRACE Cohort 3 recovered participants were defined by two consecutive negative NP/OP PCR tests, healthcare professional clearance, or symptom resolution. In the prospective study, whole blood, serum and a nasopharyngeal or oropharyngeal swab were collected from each participant by mobile phlebotomists. Participants in the prospective study had the option to provide additional blood draws and questionnaires over a roughly two-month period. Blood samples from the prospective study were shipped frozen or at room temperature prior to DNA extraction. TCRbeta CDR3 regions were amplified from genomic DNA by means of the immunoSEQ Assay, a bias-controlled multiplex PCR. As for how the authors treated the data: The number of nucleated cells in each sample was estimated from the amplification of reference gene primers within the assay. To quantify the absolute abundance of each unique TCRbeta CDR3 rearrangement, sequence reads were collapsed and filtered. For each sample, productive Simpson clonality was calculated by taking the square root of Simpson's diversity index across productive rearrangements. Sourced from immuneACCESS, this table was stored by TCRdb with only in-frame sequences that have V and J called. A share of the clones is absent; for the studies checked, an unresolved V gene accounts for under half, and the remainder has no known explanation. That table supplies the V and J calls and clone size; D and trimming were determined from the DNA. This sample holds roughly 300,000 clones; approximately 89% were observed only once. Approximately 5.3% of the sample goes to the ten largest clones.

Sequencing was performed on PBMCs or T cells enriched from blood (not recorded which). This TCR derives from a woman in her 30s who had recovered from COVID-19.

The DNA is TGTGCCAGCAGCTTGGAAACAGGCTCCTACGAGCAGTACTTC. Its protein is CASSLETGSYEQYF. This sequence uses TRBV5-6 and TRBJ2-7; D gene: possibly TRBD1, on 5 matching bases. The CDR3 holds 14 amino acids from the cysteine to the phenylalanine. Solely the CDR3 DNA is kept, with 42 bases framed from the first base. V is clipped by 0 bases and J by 0 bases, and the sequence between their germline boundaries is 7 bases long. CDR1 and CDR2 are read off the germline V gene as SGHDT and YYEEEE.